These 21 T cell receptor beta chains originate from one sample sequenced in a study of radiation and T cells in renal cell carcinoma. Libraries were prepared by immunoSEQ multiplex PCR; TCRdb keeps only in-frame clonotypes and omits some of them. The sample has approximately 100,000 clones, around 88% seen once. Stated time point: baseline pretreatment blood. Treatment meaning: 15 Gy SBRT to primary tumor, nephrectomy 4 weeks later. The starting material was blood, obtained from a patient whose treatment included radiotherapy and nephrectomy. These receptors originate from a middle-aged man with renal cell carcinoma.

This clone is a singleton in its sample. The J gene is TRBJ2-7, the V gene TRBV27, with 9 bases matching TRBD2. Trimming cost V 3 bases and J 1 base; bases outside gene matches: 4. The CDR3 runs 15 residues. Germline CDR1 MNHEY, CDR2 SMNVEV (reference sequence). The CDR3 DNA follows: TGTGCCAGCAGTTTTAGCGGGAGTAGGTCCTACGAGCAGTACTTC. Encoded protein: CASSFSGSRSYEQYF.

This clone was found a few times. The V and J genes are TRBV4-2 and TRBJ1-4; D ambiguous. This CDR3 is 13 amino acids long. CDR1 LGHNA and CDR2 YNFKEQ come from the germline V gene. Between the trimmed V and J ends, which lost 1 base and 5 bases, there was a span of 5 bases. The CDR3 sequence: CASSQGINEKLFF. The DNA for the CDR3 is TGTGCCAGCAGCCAAGGTATAAATGAAAAACTGTTTTTT.

The chain combines TRBV12-5 with TRBJ2-3; D is ambiguous. Germline V gene sequence: CDR1 LGHNT, CDR2 FRNRAP. The CDR3 contains 12 residues. Trimming cost V 6 bases and J 1 base, with 5 bases left between them. This chain's CDR3 is CASGPRTDTQYF. Here the CDR3 DNA reads TGTGCTAGTGGCCCACGCACAGATACGCAGTATTTT. The whole variable domain, filled in from reference TRBV12-5 and TRBJ2-3, reads DARVTQTPRHKVTEMGQEVTMRCQPILGHNTVFWYRQTMMQGLELLAYFRNRAPLDDSGMPKDRFSAEMPDATLATLKIQPSEPRDSAVYFCASGPRTDTQYFGPGTRLTVL.

The rearrangement links TRBV5-1 to TRBJ1-4; perhaps TRBD1 as D (6 bases). Trimming removed 4 bases at V and 2 bases at J, with 12 bases between. The CDR3 contains 15 residues. The germline gives CDR1 SGHRS, CDR2 YFSETQ. The DNA for the CDR3 is TGCGCCAGCAGCCCGGAGGGGGGCACTAATGAAAAACTGTTTTTT. Its translation is CASSPEGGTNEKLFF.

This clone was recorded once. V usage is TRBV19 and J usage is TRBJ2-2, with no clear D. V was trimmed by 5 bases and J by 3 bases, leaving 4 bases between them. Per germline, CDR1 LNHDA and CDR2 SQIVND (reference sequence). This CDR3 contains 12 residues. For the CDR3, the DNA is TGTGCCAGTAGTTCATACACCGGGGAGCTGTTTTTT. Protein product: CASSSYTGELFF.

J is TRBJ1-2 and V is TRBV6-1; 8 nucleotides align to TRBD1. Germline V gene data show CDR1 as MNHNS and CDR2 as SASEGT. The CDR3 contains 13 residues. V lost 11 bases to trimming and J lost 3 bases; unmatched junction nucleotides: 8. The CDR3: CAGRDRLYYGYTF. The CDR3 DNA sequence: TGTGCCGGCCGGGACAGGTTATACTATGGCTACACCTTC.

The V call is TRBV9, the J call TRBJ2-6; 7 nucleotides line up with TRBD2. The ends lost 3 bases at V and 2 bases at J; junction bases unmatched: 2. Germline CDR1 is SGDLS and CDR2 is YYNGEE. The CDR3 length is 15 residues. This CDR3 reads CASSGAGPGANVLTF. As DNA, the CDR3 is TGTGCCAGCAGCGGAGCGGGGCCTGGGGCCAACGTCCTGACTTTC.

The J gene is TRBJ2-3, the V gene TRBV27; TRBD2 aligns across 8 bases. The CDR3 totals 14 residues. V shed 6 bases and J 5 bases; nucleotides not matched to a gene: 7. From germline, CDR1 is MNHEY and CDR2 SMNVEV (reference sequence). This CDR3 is CASRSGLAGDTQYF. CDR3 in DNA: TGTGCCAGCAGAAGCGGACTAGCTGGAGATACGCAGTATTTT.

This chain joins TRBV19 and TRBJ2-6; D gene uncertain. Trimming shortened V by 7 bases and J by 0 bases, and 10 bases separated the two germline ends. The germline CDR1 and CDR2 sequences are LNHDA and SQIVND (reference sequence). CDR3 length equals 15 residues. The CDR3, as DNA: TGTGCCAGTATGATTGGAAGCTCTGGGGCCAACGTCCTGACTTTC. Protein: CASMIGSSGANVLTF.

The chain recombines TRBV9 with TRBJ1-1, with a tentative D call TRBD1 (6 bases). This CDR3 has 15 amino acids. Per the germline V gene, CDR1 is SGDLS and CDR2 is YYNGEE. With 0 bases removed from V and 3 bases from J, the gap between germline ends came to 12 bases. CDR3 residues: CASSVGSGEDTEAFF. CDR3 nucleotides: TGTGCCAGCAGCGTAGGGTCAGGGGAGGACACTGAAGCTTTCTTT.

V gene TRBV4-1 combines with J gene TRBJ1-5, with 9 bases aligning to TRBD1. Trimming took 3 bases from V and 4 from J; bases not matched to a gene: 10. The CDR3 has 17 amino acids. The germline V gene encodes CDR1 MGHRA and CDR2 YSYEKL. As DNA, the CDR3 is TGCGCCAGCAGCCAGGCCGCACAGGGGGCGCGGAATCAGCCCCAGCATTTT. Translated, it gives CASSQAAQGARNQPQHF.

This clone has a handful of counts. The chain carries TRBV4-1 and TRBJ1-1, with TRBD1 matching 12 bases. Germline trimming cut 8 bases from V and 4 bases from J; bases unmatched to any gene: 8. Germline V gene sequence: CDR1 MGHRA, CDR2 YSYEKL. This CDR3 comprises 15 residues. CDR3 region: CASHPGQGAVTEAFF. The CDR3, as DNA: TGCGCCAGCCACCCGGGACAGGGGGCGGTCACTGAAGCTTTCTTT.

The chain joins TRBV6-1 to TRBJ2-1, with D possibly being TRBD1 (5 bases). V gave up 6 bases and J gave up 4 bases, with 13 bases separating them. CDR3 length equals 14 residues. Germline V gene sequence: CDR1 MNHNS, CDR2 SASEGT. For the CDR3, the DNA is TGTGCCAGCAGCGAACGGCAGGGATACAATGAGCAGTTCTTC. It codes for CASSERQGYNEQFF.

J is TRBJ2-7 and V is TRBV20-1; D unclear. From germline, CDR1 is DFQATT and CDR2 SNEGSKA (reference sequence). The CDR3 runs to 11 residues. Trimming cost V 6 bases and J 3 bases, with 9 bases left between them. The CDR3 DNA is TGCAGTGCCCCAGGCAACTACGAGCAGTACTTC. The encoded protein is CSAPGNYEQYF.

A few counts support this clone. The CDR3 is CASSVERGSPLHF. The CDR3 DNA is TGTGCCAGCAGTGTCGAAAGGGGTTCACCCCTCCACTTT. V usage is TRBV2 and J usage is TRBJ1-6, with D possibly matching TRBD1 (5 bases). This CDR3 contains 13 residues. The germline V gene has CDR1 SNHLY and CDR2 FYNNEI. V was pared by 4 bases and J by 9 bases, with 10 bases between. The variable domain in full, completed from reference TRBV2 and TRBJ1-6, reads EPEVTQTPSHQVTQMGQEVILRCVPISNHLYFYWYRQILGQKVEFLVSFYNNEISEKSEIFDDQFSVERPDGSNFTLKIRSTKLEDSAMYFCASSVERGSPLHFGNGTRLTVT.

V is TRBV5-1 and J is TRBJ2-1, with D maybe TRBD2 (6 bases). Trimming removed 1 base from V and 0 bases from J, with 14 bases in between. CDR3 length: 17 amino acids. Germline CDR1 SGHRS, CDR2 YFSETQ. CDR3 nucleotide sequence: TGCGCCAGCAGCTTGCAGCCCCTCGGGAGCTCCTACAATGAGCAGTTCTTC. It codes for CASSLQPLGSSYNEQFF.

V is TRBV5-4 and J is TRBJ1-2; D remains unclear. Germline CDR1 is SGHNT and CDR2 is YYREEE (reference sequence). The CDR3 covers 14 residues. V lost 4 bases, J lost 6 bases, and 16 bases lay in between. The CDR3: CASSVPGGYDGYTF. CDR3 DNA: TGTGCCAGCAGCGTACCAGGAGGGTATGATGGCTACACCTTC.

The chain joins TRBV28 to TRBJ2-1; D uncertain. This CDR3 has 11 residues. Germline V lookup: CDR1 MDHEN, CDR2 SYDVKM. V dropped 7 bases and J dropped 4 bases, with 5 bases sitting between them. CDR3 amino acids: CASKWYNEQFF. In DNA form, the CDR3 reads TGTGCCAGCAAGTGGTACAATGAGCAGTTCTTC.

The chain links TRBV11-3 to TRBJ2-1; D is unresolved. This CDR3 is built from 13 residues. Trimming cost V 1 base and J 6 bases, with 7 bases left between them. Germline V gene lookup returns CDR1 SGHNT and CDR2 YENEEA. This CDR3 reads CASSLGLSNEQFF. CDR3 nucleotides: TGTGCCAGCAGCTTAGGACTGAGCAATGAGCAGTTCTTC.

The V call is TRBV15, the J call TRBJ1-3; unclear D gene. The V and J ends lost 3 bases and 0 bases respectively, with 12 bases between them. This CDR3 contains 16 residues. CDR1 LNHNV and CDR2 YYDKDF come from the germline V gene (reference sequence). CDR3 loop: CATSRDTSGSGNTIYF. Written as DNA, the CDR3 is TGTGCCACCAGCAGGGATACTTCTGGCTCTGGAAACACCATATATTTT.

V is TRBV6-5 and J is TRBJ1-4; D is unclear. This CDR3 spans 14 amino acids. V was trimmed by 5 bases and J by 11 bases, leaving 18 bases between them. Germline V gene lookup returns CDR1 MNHEY and CDR2 SVGAGI. In DNA form, the CDR3 reads TGTGCCAGCAGTAAACTGGACGGCGTTCGGAAACTGTTTTTT. Translating gives CASSKLDGVRKLFF.